The present TCR beta chain was sequenced within a study of identical twins. Regarding the study as a whole: Out-of-frame alpha sequences shared between twins exhibited an excess of low generation probability.

This clonotype was recorded many times. Its antigen is unidentified. Unique molecular identifiers were in the cDNA, with template-switch universal primer binding. TCRdb re-derived calls from the 5' RACE reads in MiXCR, one entry per CDR3 protein. The sample lists some 560,000 distinct CDR3 sequences; 9% to 10% were seen once. CDR1 and CDR2 (germline): SGHRS, YFSETQ. The CDR3 covers 14 residues. Between the trimmed V and J ends, which lost 4 bases and 5 bases, there was a span of 12 bases. The same sample was also studied in work on yellow fever vaccine responses in identical twins.

The origin of this receptor is a woman between 18 and 30 years old in good health. V usage is TRBV5-1 and J usage is TRBJ2-2, with a possible D match to TRBD1 (6 bases). Sequencing was performed on PBMCs. The CDR3 loop is CASSDTGNTGELFF. CDR3 nucleotide sequence: TGCGCCAGCAGCGATACAGGGAATACCGGGGAGCTGTTTTTT.